This T cell receptor (beta chain) is drawn from a study of neurological immune-mediated disorders. The trim removed 2 bases at V and 0 bases at J, leaving 3 bases unmatched. Germline V gene lookup returns CDR1 MNHEY and CDR2 SVGAGI. The CDR3 contains 15 residues. Synthesis of cDNA was performed by 5'RACE using 10-nucleotide random UMIs. Using its own MiXCR run on the 5' RACE reads, TCRdb lists one record per CDR3 protein. The sample yields under 85,000 distinct CDR3 sequences, approximately 14% seen once. This clonotype was detected ten times or more. This chain links TRBV6-5 with TRBJ2-7, with 8 bases that match TRBD1. Sequencing input: PBMCs. This receptor was taken from a woman in her fifties or sixties in good health. DNA for the CDR3: TGTGCCAGCAGTTACGGGACAGGCGCCTCCTACGAGCAGTACTTC. Translated: CASSYGTGASYEQYF.